The clone carrying this T cell receptor beta chain was counted at least ten times. Its antigen is still unknown. V lost 1 base, J lost 4 bases, and 14 bases lay in between. Germline V gene sequence: CDR1 MGHRA, CDR2 YSYEKL. The CDR3 spans 15 residues. This sample is part of a study of blood T cells in healthy people across ages. Primed by a sample-barcoded 5' primer and a J-beta primer mix, a second PCR proceeded for roughly 7 to 11 cycles. TCRdb re-analysed the 5' RACE reads in MiXCR, keeping a single row per CDR3 protein. The table shows 1.6 million or so distinct CDR3 sequences, with about 32% occurring only once. Regarding the study as a whole: Those diversity estimates obtained from one million T cells were thought to be underestimates. In long-lived donors, naive CD4+ cell counts and diversity exceeded those of aged donors.

The rearrangement uses TRBV4-1 and TRBJ2-7; possible D gene TRBD2, 5 bases. The sequence was collected from a woman younger than 45 in good health. The specimen was blood. The CDR3 protein is CASSQVVTSGYEQYF. As DNA, the CDR3 is TGCGCCAGCAGCCAAGTTGTGACATCGGGGTACGAGCAGTACTTC.